This TCR beta chain originates from a study of shared T cell receptors in the human thymus. Generated by immunoSEQ multiplex PCR, the TCRdb table keeps only in-frame clones and is missing some. The sample lists about 540,000 clones; around 82% were seen once. This CDR3 is 15 amino acids long. V gave up 0 bases and J gave up 4 bases, with 11 bases separating them. Germline CDR1 is MNHEY and CDR2 is SVGAGI. The data also belong to a second study, concerning human thymus T cells. That paper notes: Having surgery to correct congenital heart defects, healthy Finnish infants acted as the donors. Resections that were taken during corrective heart surgery supplied the thymus tissue. Biased V and J segment usage appeared in thymus and peripheral blood. Thymic repertoires from unrelated individuals overlapped highly, related research reported.

The TCR comes from a boy under three years old with a congenital heart defect. The J gene is TRBJ2-3, the V gene TRBV6-5; TRBD2 is a possible D gene (5 bases). The source material was thymocytes. The CDR3 DNA reads TGTGCCAGCAGTTACTCGGAGGTTCGCGCAGATACGCAGTATTTT. Translated: CASSYSEVRADTQYF.